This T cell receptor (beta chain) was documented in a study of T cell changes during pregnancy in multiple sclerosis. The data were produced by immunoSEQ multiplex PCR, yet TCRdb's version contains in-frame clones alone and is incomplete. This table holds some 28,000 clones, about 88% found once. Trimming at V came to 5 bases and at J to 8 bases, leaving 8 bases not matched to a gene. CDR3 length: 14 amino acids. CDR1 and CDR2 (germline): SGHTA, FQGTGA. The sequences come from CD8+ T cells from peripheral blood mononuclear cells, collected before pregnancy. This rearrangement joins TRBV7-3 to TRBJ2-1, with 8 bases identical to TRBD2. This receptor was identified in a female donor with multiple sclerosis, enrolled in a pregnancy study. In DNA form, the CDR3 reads TGTGCCAGCAGCATCTCTCGGACTAGCCATGAGCAGTTCTTC. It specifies CASSISRTSHEQFF.